This T cell receptor beta chain was sequenced during a study of blood T cell repertoires in COVID-19. Study as a whole: Sites across the United States, Italy and Spain contributed samples from acute and convalescent COVID-19. Nucleic acid was either cDNA or gDNA, and it came from T cells, B-cell-depleted T cells, or PBMCs.

In the source study's methods: Amplifying reference gene primers gave estimates of nucleated cell counts. Libraries were prepared by immunoSEQ multiplex PCR; TCRdb keeps only in-frame clonotypes and omits some of them. That table gives V, J and clone size, and the DNA gave D and trimming. The sample holds approximately 360,000 clones, almost 90% seen once. The receptor comes from a man aged 18 to 29 with active or convalescent COVID-19. The specimen was peripheral blood.

The CDR3 loop is CASSPGVVDTQYF. CDR3 DNA sequence: TGTGCCAGCAGCCCCGGGGTTGTAGATACGCAGTATTTT. The rearrangement joins TRBV7-9 to TRBJ2-3, with D possibly matching TRBD2 (5 bases). The CDR3 contains 13 residues. V was cut by 5 bases and J by 5 bases, with 11 bases left in between. Per the germline V gene, CDR1 is SEHNR and CDR2 is FQNEAQ (reference sequence).